This entry lists 16 T cell receptor beta chains sequenced from one sample in a study of regulatory T cells in long-lasting Graves disease. With iRepertoire HTBI primers and Arm-PCR of CDR3 regions, TCR beta libraries were built. Via MiXCR, TCRdb re-called the multiplex PCR reads, giving one row per CDR3 protein. In the table there are a few hundred thousand distinct CDR3 sequences, approximately 20% of which are singletons. Time point in this sample: newly diagnosed GD, antithyroid drugs for less than 3 months. PBMCs provided the RNA from which the TCR library was made. The source material was peripheral blood mononuclear cells (PBMCs), sampled at new diagnosis, from a patient treated with antithyroid drugs. The receptors originated from a female donor with Graves disease.

The sample holds many counts of this clonotype. The gene calls are TRBV27 and TRBJ1-6, with D perhaps matching TRBD1 (6 bases). Trimming stripped 5 bases from V and 12 bases from J, with 17 bases between. The CDR3 sequence is 14 residues long. Germline V gene data show CDR1 as MNHEY and CDR2 as SMNVEV (reference sequence). For the CDR3, the DNA is TGTGCCAGCAGTACCCCCGCCAGGGGAGGACCCCTCCACTTT. Protein product: CASSTPARGGPLHF.

This clonotype showed up many times. V usage is TRBV2 and J usage is TRBJ2-1; D is ambiguous. In germline, CDR1 is SNHLY, CDR2 FYNNEI. The CDR3 sequence is 15 residues long. With 6 bases removed from V and 8 bases from J, the gap between germline ends came to 20 bases. The CDR3 sequence is CASSGPPNRDDEQFF. CDR3 DNA: TGTGCCAGCAGCGGACCTCCAAATCGAGACGATGAGCAGTTCTTC.

This clonotype was recorded at least ten times. The chain joins TRBV29-1 to TRBJ1-1, with no clear D. Trimming took 0 bases from V and 10 from J, leaving 12 bases between them. This CDR3 region has 12 residues. The germline V gene encodes CDR1 SQVTM and CDR2 ANQGSEA. CDR3 sequence: CSVEEGRVGAFF. The CDR3 nucleotides are TGCAGCGTTGAAGAGGGTCGGGTAGGAGCTTTCTTT. Supplemented by reference TRBV29-1 and TRBJ1-1, the full variable domain reads SAVISQKPSRDICQRGTSLTIQCQVDSQVTMMFWYRQQPGQSLTLIATANQGSEATYESGFVIDKFPISRPNLTFSTLTVSNMSPEDSSIYLCSVEEGRVGAFFGQGTRLTVV.

In its sample, this clonotype was seen many times. The rearrangement uses TRBV7-2 and TRBJ2-1; TRBD2 matches at 8 bases. V shed 2 bases and J 5 bases; nucleotides not matched to a gene: 2. The V gene's germline CDR1 is SGHTA and CDR2 FQGNSA. The CDR3 runs 14 residues. CDR3 sequence: CASSLRRGDNEQFF. CDR3 bases: TGTGCCAGCAGCTTACGGCGGGGGGACAATGAGCAGTTCTTC.

Many counts were recorded for this clonotype. The germline gene is not matched at one end of the junction; a read error may be the cause. V and J are TRBV29-1 and TRBJ2-3, with 11 bases identical to TRBD1. Germline V gene data show CDR1 as SQVTM and CDR2 as ANQGSEA. The CDR3 consists of 15 residues. The CDR3 loop is CSVEGTGGSTDTQYF. CDR3 bases: TGCAGCGTGGAAGGGACAGGGGGGAGCACAGATACGCAGTATTTT.

This clonotype was found many times. The chain carries TRBV15 and TRBJ1-2; no clear D gene. V dropped 5 bases and J dropped 0 bases, with 4 bases sitting between them. CDR1 and CDR2 (germline): LNHNV, YYDKDF (reference sequence). The CDR3 sequence is 12 residues long. CDR3 nucleotides: TGTGCCACCAGCTTGACTAACTATGGCTACACCTTC. Amino acid sequence: CATSLTNYGYTF.

This clonotype occurred many times. The rearrangement uses TRBV15 and TRBJ1-5, with D uncertain. The length of the CDR3 is 15 residues. Per the germline V gene, CDR1 is LNHNV and CDR2 is YYDKDF (reference sequence). V lost 3 bases, J lost 1 base, and 10 bases lay in between. CDR3 protein: CATSSWIGSNQPQHF. The DNA for the CDR3 is TGTGCCACCAGCAGTTGGATCGGGAGCAATCAGCCCCAGCATTTT.

The gene calls are TRBV18 and TRBJ1-5, with 9 bases aligning to TRBD1. Trimming removed 1 base from V and 5 bases from J; junction bases left unmatched: 3. This CDR3 region has 15 residues. Germline lookup yields CDR1 KGHSH and CDR2 LQKENI. CDR3 residues: CASSPLTGGDQPQHF. The CDR3 bases are TGTGCCAGCTCACCACTGACAGGGGGGGATCAGCCCCAGCATTTT.

This clonotype was observed many times. At one boundary the junction diverges from the germline segment, which might be a read error. V is TRBV5-1 and J is TRBJ1-4; tentatively, D is TRBD1 (6 bases). The CDR3 contains 15 residues. Germline V gene data show CDR1 as SGHRS and CDR2 as YFSETQ. The CDR3 DNA is TGTGCCAGCAGCTTATTACAGGGTGGTACTGAAAAACTGTTTTTT. This codes for CASSLLQGGTEKLFF.

About this clonotype: It may be a read error: a sequence one base away is much more abundant. The chain has TRBV7-2 and TRBJ1-5; the D gene is possibly TRBD1 (6 bases). Germline CDR1 SGHTA, CDR2 FQGNSA. This CDR3 contains 16 residues. The CDR3 reads CASSHIRTDTAQSQHF. As DNA, the CDR3 is TGTGCCAGCAGCCACATAAGGACAGATACGGCTCAGTCCCAGCATTTT.

This clonotype was seen only a few times. V is TRBV10-1 and J is TRBJ2-1, with D perhaps given as TRBD1 or TRBD2 (5 bases each). Germline loops: CDR1 WNHNN, CDR2 SYGVQD (reference sequence). V gave up 10 bases and J gave up 7 bases, with 20 bases separating them. This CDR3 contains 14 residues. CDR3 residues: CATGAGSRRNEQFF. For the CDR3, the DNA is TGCGCCACCGGAGCAGGGAGCAGGAGGAATGAGCAGTTCTTC.

This chain links TRBV4-3 with TRBJ2-7, with 8 positions matching TRBD2. The CDR3 spans 15 residues. J gave up 2 bases and V 1 base, and 4 bases lay outside the gene matches. The V gene's germline CDR1 is LGHNA and CDR2 YSLEER. The CDR3 region has the DNA TGCGCCAGCAGCCAAGGTAGCGGGGTGACCTACGAGCAGTACTTC. It yields the protein CASSQGSGVTYEQYF.

At least ten counts were recorded for this clonotype. The chain has TRBV14 and TRBJ2-5; the match to TRBD2 covers 10 bases. Per the germline V gene, CDR1 is SGHDN and CDR2 is FVKESK. With 4 bases clipped from V and 7 bases from J, the junction kept 6 bases outside the gene matches. CDR3 size: 14 residues. The CDR3 spells CASSLRTSGGTQYF. CDR3 nucleotides: TGTGCCAGCAGCCTTAGGACTAGCGGAGGGACCCAGTACTTC.

The sample holds many counts of this clonotype. This chain links TRBV9 with TRBJ2-5; D is ambiguous. There are 14 residues in the CDR3. CDR1 and CDR2 from the germline V gene are SGDLS and YYNGEE. Trimming cost V 0 bases and J 0 bases, with 6 bases left between them. The chain's CDR3 is CASSVEGYQETQYF. DNA of the CDR3: TGTGCCAGCAGCGTAGAAGGGTACCAAGAGACCCAGTACTTC.

This chain links TRBV28 with TRBJ1-6, with 9 bases lining up with TRBD1. CDR1 and CDR2 (germline): MDHEN, SYDVKM. The CDR3 spans 13 residues. The V and J ends lost 6 bases and 10 bases, in that order; junction bases with no gene match: 4. The CDR3 DNA follows: TGTGCCAGCAGGGGGACAGGGTACTCACCCCTCCACTTT. This encodes CASRGTGYSPLHF.

This clonotype was seen at least ten times. V and J are TRBV3-1 and TRBJ2-5; 13 bases agree with TRBD2. There are 17 residues in the CDR3. Germline-derived CDR1 and CDR2 are LGHDT and YNNKEL (reference sequence). Trimming took 4 bases from V and 4 from J; bases not matched to a gene: 9. The CDR3: CASSPTSGRASTETQYF. Here the CDR3 DNA reads TGTGCCAGCAGCCCCACTAGCGGGAGGGCCTCCACAGAGACCCAGTACTTC.